This TCR beta chain was recorded in a study of T cells in Graves' hyperthyroidism and ophthalmopathy. This clonotype was seen many times. RNA transcripts provided the source from which TCR beta CDR3 regions were amplified. First-round RT-PCR with HTBI primers amplified the TCR CDR3 region. TCRdb called the multiplex PCR reads again in MiXCR, with one record for every CDR3 protein. This table has approximately 380,000 distinct CDR3 sequences, more than 13% appearing once. CDR1 and CDR2 from the germline V gene are DFQATT and SNEGSKA (reference sequence). The ends were cut back, 1 base at V and 4 bases at J, with 14 bases in the middle. CDR3 length: 15 residues.

This chain joins TRBV20-1 and TRBJ2-1; D might be TRBD2 (5 bases). The specimen was blood. This sequence originates from a man in his fifties or sixties with Graves' ophthalmopathy. CDR3 loop: CSARVIGSLYNEQFF. DNA of the CDR3: TGCAGTGCTAGAGTCATTGGGAGCCTATACAATGAGCAGTTCTTC.